This T cell receptor (beta chain) is drawn from a study of CD8+ T cells in alopecia areata. The CDR3 spans 14 residues. The V gene's germline CDR1 is SGHDT and CDR2 YYEEEE. V dropped 6 bases and J dropped 2 bases, with 15 bases sitting between them. RNA, once extracted, was reverse transcribed into cDNA for use as the sequencing template. Profiled with immunoSEQ multiplex PCR; TCRdb holds only in-frame clones, not every one. Among about 270,000 clones listed, 45% to 70% were seen once. Treatment of the sample: oral pan-JAK inhibitor, 5-10 mg twice daily. J is TRBJ2-7 and V is TRBV5-6; D possibly matches TRBD1 or TRBD2 (5 bases each). This material consisted of CD4+ T cells sorted from blood, taken between weeks 51 and 54, from a patient treated with tofacitinib. The TCR sequence derives from a human donor with alopecia areata. The CDR3 region has the DNA TGTGCCAGCAAATACCGGGACGGACCCTACGAGCAGTACTTC. Translation gives CASKYRDGPYEQYF.